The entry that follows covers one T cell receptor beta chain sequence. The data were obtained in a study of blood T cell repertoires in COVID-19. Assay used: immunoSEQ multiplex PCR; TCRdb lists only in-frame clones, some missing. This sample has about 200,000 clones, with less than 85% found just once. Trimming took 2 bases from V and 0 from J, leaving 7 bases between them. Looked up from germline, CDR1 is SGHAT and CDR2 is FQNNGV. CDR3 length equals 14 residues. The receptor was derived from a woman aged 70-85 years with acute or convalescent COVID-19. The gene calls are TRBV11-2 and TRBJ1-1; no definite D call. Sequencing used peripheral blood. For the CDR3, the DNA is TGTGCCAGCAGCTTATTACAGTTGAACACTGAAGCTTTCTTT. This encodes CASSLLQLNTEAFF.